The 18 T cell receptor beta chains presented below share a single source sample, sequenced in a study of cytomegalovirus exposure and HLA in healthy donors. Use of 60 Vbeta and 13 Jbeta primers characterized the PCR. Sequencing was performed with immunoSEQ multiplex PCR; in TCRdb, only in-frame clones are kept and a portion is missing. The sample consists of some 140,000 clones, 80% of them appearing once. The sequencing sample was made of PBMCs. Receptor source: a man aged 25 to 45 in good health.

The gene calls are TRBV18 and TRBJ2-7; 7 positions match TRBD2. CDR3 length: 14 residues. From germline, CDR1 is KGHSH and CDR2 LQKENI. With V trimmed by 4 bases and J by 5 bases, 8 bases remained unmatched. In nucleotides, the CDR3 is TGTGCCAGCTCACTAGCGGGCGGTGGAAACGAGCAGTACTTC. As protein: CASSLAGGGNEQYF.

The chain is built from TRBV20-1 and TRBJ2-3; no reliable D call. Germline V gives CDR1 DFQATT, CDR2 SNEGSKA (reference sequence). Trimming cost V 6 bases and J 11 bases, with 15 bases left between them. This CDR3 is built from 11 residues. The CDR3 region is CSATPQMGQYF. CDR3 coding DNA: TGCAGTGCGACCCCACAGATGGGGCAGTATTTT.

V is TRBV6-5 and J is TRBJ2-2, with 10 bases that match TRBD2. Germline values: CDR1 MNHEY, CDR2 SVGAGI. With 7 bases clipped from V and 8 bases from J, the junction kept 10 bases outside the gene matches. CDR3 length equals 15 residues. CDR3 nucleotides: TGTGCCAGCAATCAACTAGCGGGGTATTCTGGGGAGCTGTTTTTT. Its protein is CASNQLAGYSGELFF.

The rearrangement uses TRBV28 and TRBJ2-4; 7 nucleotides align to TRBD2. Germline loops: CDR1 MDHEN, CDR2 SYDVKM. The CDR3 covers 14 residues. The trim removed 5 bases at V and 1 base at J, leaving 2 bases unmatched. The CDR3 DNA reads TGTGCCAGCAGTGCGGGGGAGGCCAAAAACATTCAGTACTTC. This translates into CASSAGEAKNIQYF.

As DNA, the CDR3 is TGTGCCAGCACCTCAAGCTGGACAGGGGACAATGAGCAGTTCTTC. It is translated as CASTSSWTGDNEQFF. The chain joins TRBV27 to TRBJ2-1; 9 bases are shared with TRBD1. The CDR3 runs to 15 residues. V gave up 7 bases and J gave up 5 bases; unmatched junction bases: 9. The V gene's germline CDR1 is MNHEY and CDR2 SMNVEV (reference sequence).

The chain employs TRBV27 and TRBJ1-1; unclear D gene. Germline loops: CDR1 MNHEY, CDR2 SMNVEV (reference sequence). This CDR3 region has 11 residues. The V gene lost 2 bases and the J gene lost 7 bases, with 5 bases spanning the gap. CDR3: CASSLGSEAFF. CDR3 bases: TGTGCCAGCAGTTTAGGCAGTGAAGCTTTCTTT.

The J gene is TRBJ2-1, the V gene TRBV18; 7 nucleotides line up with TRBD2. Germline V gene lookup returns CDR1 KGHSH and CDR2 LQKENI. V gave up 6 bases and J gave up 0 bases; unmatched junction bases: 8. The CDR3 loop spans 16 amino acids. The CDR3 is CASSRTSLSSYNEQFF. CDR3 nucleotide sequence: TGTGCCAGCTCCCGGACTAGTCTCAGCTCCTACAATGAGCAGTTCTTC. The full variable domain, with the rest looked up from reference TRBV18 and TRBJ2-1, is NAGVMQNPRHLVRRRGQEARLRCSPMKGHSHVYWYRQLPEEGLKFMVYLQKENIIDESGMPKERFSAEFPKEGPSILRIQQVVRGDSAAYFCASSRTSLSSYNEQFFGPGTRLTVL.

This clone was found a few times. The chain recombines TRBV4-3 with TRBJ1-5; tentatively, D is TRBD1 (5 bases). The CDR3 runs 17 residues. Germline V gene lookup returns CDR1 LGHNA and CDR2 YSLEER. Deletions cut 1 base from V and 0 bases from J, with 13 bases between. The CDR3 sequence is CASSQGRGRGSNQPQHF. CDR3 in DNA: TGCGCCAGCAGCCAAGGGCGGGGCCGGGGTAGCAATCAGCCCCAGCATTTT.

The chain joins TRBV28 to TRBJ1-5; 11 nucleotides line up with TRBD1. CDR1 MDHEN and CDR2 SYDVKM come from the germline V gene. Trimming took 2 bases from V and 7 from J; bases not matched to a gene: 4. This CDR3 comprises 15 residues. The CDR3 loop reads CASSLGTGGYQPQHF. For the CDR3, the DNA is TGTGCCAGCAGTTTAGGGACAGGGGGTTACCAGCCCCAGCATTTT.

The V and J genes are TRBV7-3 and TRBJ2-1; D is possibly TRBD2 (6 bases). Trimming removed 4 bases at V and 5 bases at J, with 9 bases between. Per germline, CDR1 SGHTA and CDR2 FQGTGA. The CDR3 is 13 amino acids. For the CDR3, the DNA is TGTGCCAGCAGCTGGGGACTTAACAATGAGCAGTTCTTC. Translated: CASSWGLNNEQFF.

The J gene is TRBJ1-4, the V gene TRBV2; D is undetermined. Trimming left V 6 bases short and J 7 bases short, with 21 bases between. From germline, CDR1 is SNHLY and CDR2 FYNNEI. This CDR3 is built from 16 residues. As DNA, the CDR3 is TGTGCCAGCAGAGTGGCGGCCCCGGGGTTTGGTGAAAAACTGTTTTTT. Its translation: CASRVAAPGFGEKLFF.

This chain uses TRBV5-1 with TRBJ2-1; perhaps TRBD2 as D (5 bases). The V and J ends lost 0 bases and 6 bases respectively, with 10 bases between them. The length of the CDR3 is 14 residues. The germline V gene has CDR1 SGHRS and CDR2 YFSETQ. The CDR3 is CASSLAGRGNEQFF. CDR3 coding DNA: TGCGCCAGCAGCTTGGCGGGTCGGGGCAATGAGCAGTTCTTC.

The J gene is TRBJ2-3, the V gene TRBV7-6; a possible D gene is TRBD1 (6 bases). CDR3 length: 13 amino acids. Germline assignment: CDR1 SGHVS and CDR2 FNYEAQ. V lost 5 bases and J lost 6, with 12 bases in between. CDR3 sequence reads: CASSEQGWDTQYF. The DNA for the CDR3 is TGTGCCAGCAGCGAACAGGGCTGGGATACGCAGTATTTT.

The chain combines TRBV27 with TRBJ1-1; D is possibly TRBD1 (5 bases). Germline lookup yields CDR1 MNHEY and CDR2 SMNVEV (reference sequence). The CDR3 is made up of 16 amino acids. Between the trimmed V and J ends, which lost 5 bases and 1 base, there was a span of 17 bases. Written as DNA, the CDR3 is TGTGCCAGCAGTAGAACCCCTACGGGGGGGAACACTGAAGCTTTCTTT. Residues: CASSRTPTGGNTEAFF.

To note about this clone: The junction departs from the called germline gene at one end, perhaps through a read error. Written as DNA, the CDR3 is TGCGCCAGCAGGAGGGACGCTGGGGAGACTAGCGAGGGAAACTACGGGCAGTACTTC. As protein: CASRRDAGETSEGNYGQYF. The chain couples TRBV10-2 to TRBJ2-7, with TRBD2 matching 8 bases. In germline, CDR1 is WSHSY, CDR2 SAAADI. The CDR3 is 19 residues long.

The V call is TRBV6-1, the J call TRBJ2-1, with a possible D match to TRBD1 (6 bases). V was trimmed by 2 bases and J by 7 bases, leaving 15 bases between them. Per the germline V gene, CDR1 is MNHNS and CDR2 is SASEGT. The CDR3 runs 15 residues. The CDR3 DNA reads as TGTGCCAGCAGTGAATTTAGGGGGATGGGAAATGAGCAGTTCTTC. This encodes CASSEFRGMGNEQFF.

V is TRBV12-5 and J is TRBJ1-1, with D perhaps matching TRBD1 (5 bases). V lost 7 bases to trimming and J lost 1 base, with 13 bases between them. Germline CDR1 reads LGHNT; CDR2 reads FRNRAP. The CDR3 is 14 residues long. CDR3 sequence reads: CASAADSANTEAFF. The CDR3 region has the DNA TGTGCTAGTGCCGCCGACAGCGCGAACACTGAAGCTTTCTTT.

This clone was counted only a few times. CDR3 bases: TGCGCCAGCAGCTTGGATGCGACAGGGTCCGAGCAGTACTTC. Encoded protein: CASSLDATGSEQYF. The chain couples TRBV5-1 to TRBJ2-7, with 7 bases identical to TRBD1. V dropped 0 bases and J dropped 6; count of bases not matched to a gene: 6. The germline gives CDR1 SGHRS, CDR2 YFSETQ. This CDR3 is built from 14 residues.